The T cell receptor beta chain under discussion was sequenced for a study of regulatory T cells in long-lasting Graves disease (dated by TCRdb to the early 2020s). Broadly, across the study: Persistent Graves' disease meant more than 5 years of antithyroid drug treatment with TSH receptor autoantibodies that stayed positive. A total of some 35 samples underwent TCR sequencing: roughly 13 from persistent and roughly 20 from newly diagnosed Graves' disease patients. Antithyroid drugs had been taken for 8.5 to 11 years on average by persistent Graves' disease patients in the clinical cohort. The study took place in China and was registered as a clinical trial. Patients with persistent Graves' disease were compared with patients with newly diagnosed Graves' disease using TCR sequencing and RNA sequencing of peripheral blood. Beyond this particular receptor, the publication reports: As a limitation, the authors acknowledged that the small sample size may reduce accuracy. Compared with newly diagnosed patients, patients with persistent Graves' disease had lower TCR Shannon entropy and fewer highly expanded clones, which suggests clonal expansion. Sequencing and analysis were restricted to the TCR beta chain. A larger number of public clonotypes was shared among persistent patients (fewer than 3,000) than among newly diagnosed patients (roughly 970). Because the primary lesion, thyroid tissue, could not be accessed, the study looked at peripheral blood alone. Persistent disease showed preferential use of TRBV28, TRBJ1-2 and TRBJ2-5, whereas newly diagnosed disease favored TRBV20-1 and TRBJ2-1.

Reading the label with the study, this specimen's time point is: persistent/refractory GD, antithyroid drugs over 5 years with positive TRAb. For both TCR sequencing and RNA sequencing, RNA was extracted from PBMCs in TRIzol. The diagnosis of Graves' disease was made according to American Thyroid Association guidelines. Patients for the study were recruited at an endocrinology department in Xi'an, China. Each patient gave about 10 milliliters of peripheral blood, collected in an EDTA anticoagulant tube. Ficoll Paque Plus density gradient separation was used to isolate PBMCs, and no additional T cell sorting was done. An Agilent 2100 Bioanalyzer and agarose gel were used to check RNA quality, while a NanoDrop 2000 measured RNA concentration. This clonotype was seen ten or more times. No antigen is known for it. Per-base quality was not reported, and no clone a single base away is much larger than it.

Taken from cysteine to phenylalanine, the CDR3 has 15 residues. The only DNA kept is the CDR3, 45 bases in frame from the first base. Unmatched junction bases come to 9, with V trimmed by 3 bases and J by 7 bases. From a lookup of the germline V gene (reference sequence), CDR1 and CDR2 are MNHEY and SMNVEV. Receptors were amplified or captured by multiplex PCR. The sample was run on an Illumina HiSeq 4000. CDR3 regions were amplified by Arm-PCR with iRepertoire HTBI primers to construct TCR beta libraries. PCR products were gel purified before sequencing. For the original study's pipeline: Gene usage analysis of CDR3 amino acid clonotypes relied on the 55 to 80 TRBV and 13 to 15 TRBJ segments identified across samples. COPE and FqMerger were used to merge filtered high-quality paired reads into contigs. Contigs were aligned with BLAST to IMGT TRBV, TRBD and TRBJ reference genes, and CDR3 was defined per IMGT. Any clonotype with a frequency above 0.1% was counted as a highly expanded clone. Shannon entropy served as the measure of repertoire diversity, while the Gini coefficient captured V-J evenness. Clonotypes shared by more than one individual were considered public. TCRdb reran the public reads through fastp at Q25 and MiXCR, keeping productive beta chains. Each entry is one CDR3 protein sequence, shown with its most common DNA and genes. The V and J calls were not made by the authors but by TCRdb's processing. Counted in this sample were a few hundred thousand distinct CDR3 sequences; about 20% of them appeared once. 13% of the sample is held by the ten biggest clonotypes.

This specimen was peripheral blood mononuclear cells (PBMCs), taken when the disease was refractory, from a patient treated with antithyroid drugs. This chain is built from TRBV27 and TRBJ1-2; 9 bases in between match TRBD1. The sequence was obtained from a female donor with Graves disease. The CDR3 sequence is CASSLTSGTGFGYTF. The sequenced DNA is TGTGCCAGCAGTTTGACCTCCGGGACAGGGTTTGGCTACACCTTC.